These 14 T cell receptor beta chains came from one sample sequenced in a study of blood T cells in healthy people across ages. Alongside a J-beta primer mix, a sample-barcoded 5' primer served in a second PCR lasting roughly 7 to 12 cycles. MiXCR, run by TCRdb on the 5' RACE reads, gives a single entry per CDR3 protein. Of 650,000 or so distinct CDR3 sequences in the sample, roughly half were seen once. Sequencing was done on a sample of blood. These receptors all come from a woman at least 80 years old in good health.

This clonotype appeared a single time. J is TRBJ2-1 and V is TRBV15; perhaps TRBD1 as D (5 bases). Trimming took off 0 bases at V and 6 bases at J, with 15 bases between the two ends. The CDR3 has 16 residues. CDR1 is LNHNV and CDR2 is YYDKDF in the germline V gene (reference sequence). The CDR3: CATSRDTQGPTNEQFF. CDR3 bases: TGTGCCACCAGCAGAGATACCCAGGGTCCTACCAATGAGCAGTTCTTC.

In its sample, this clonotype was seen once. J is TRBJ2-5 and V is TRBV29-1; D remains unclear. The J call may be incorrect, as the DNA end agrees better with TRBJ2-4. Germline V gene sequence: CDR1 SQVTM, CDR2 ANQGSEA. There are 15 residues in the CDR3. In nucleotides, the CDR3 is TGCAGCGTTGTCTACACACCGCCAGCCAAAAACATTCAGTACTTC. This translates into CSVVYTPPAKNIQYF.

The rearrangement uses TRBV6-6 and TRBJ1-5, with a weak D call TRBD1 (5 bases). The V end was cut by 2 bases, the J end by 9 bases, with 14 bases between. Germline assignment: CDR1 MNHNY and CDR2 SVGAGI (reference sequence). The CDR3 is 14 residues long. The DNA for the CDR3 is TGTGCCAGCAGTTACGACGGGGCCACTGTGCCCCAGCATTTT. Translating it yields CASSYDGATVPQHF.

CDR3 DNA sequence: TGTGCCAGCAGTAAGCTCAGGATTGAAGCTTTCTTT. It encodes CASSKLRIEAFF. The J gene is TRBJ1-1, the V gene TRBV2; D call uncertain. CDR1 is SNHLY and CDR2 is FYNNEI in the germline V gene. Trimming took 5 bases from V and 7 from J, leaving 11 bases between them. The CDR3 has 12 amino acids. Filled out from reference TRBV2 and TRBJ1-1, the complete variable domain reads EPEVTQTPSHQVTQMGQEVILRCVPISNHLYFYWYRQILGQKVEFLVSFYNNEISEKSEIFDDQFSVERPDGSNFTLKIRSTKLEDSAMYFCASSKLRIEAFFGQGTRLTVV.

In this sample, this clonotype turned up many times. The chain links TRBV29-1 to TRBJ2-7; 8 bases match TRBD1. The length of the CDR3 is 15 residues. The V and J ends lost 2 bases and 1 base, in that order; junction bases with no gene match: 7. Germline-derived CDR1 and CDR2 are SQVTM and ANQGSEA. In nucleotides, the CDR3 is TGCAGCGTTGAAATCGACAGGGGTCTTTCCTACGAGCAGTACTTC. Protein: CSVEIDRGLSYEQYF.

Many counts were recorded for this clonotype. This chain's CDR3 is CASSTRTGTNEQFF. The DNA of the CDR3 is TGTGCCAGCAGCACCAGGACAGGGACCAATGAGCAGTTCTTC. The genes are TRBV7-9 and TRBJ2-1; 8 positions agree with TRBD1. J gave up 6 bases and V 5 bases, and 6 bases lay outside the gene matches. CDR3 size: 14 residues. Germline V lookup: CDR1 SEHNR, CDR2 FQNEAQ (reference sequence).

On this clonotype itself: Since a much larger clone is just one base distant, this may be a read error. The rearrangement uses TRBV7-2 and TRBJ2-1; a possible D gene is TRBD2 (6 bases). The CDR3 sequence is 14 residues long. Germline V gene data show CDR1 as SGHTA and CDR2 as FQGNSA. The CDR3 spells CASSVAEIYNEQFF. The CDR3 coding sequence is TGTGCCAGCAGCGTAGCGGAGATTTACAATGAGCAGTTCTTC.

In this sample, this clonotype turned up many times. V and J are TRBV29-1 and TRBJ2-7, with 9 bases aligning to TRBD1. The CDR3 runs 15 residues. CDR1 SQVTM and CDR2 ANQGSEA come from the germline V gene. Trimming removed 4 bases from V and 6 bases from J; junction bases left unmatched: 13. The CDR3 coding sequence is TGCAGCGTTGTTCTTCCGGGACAGGGAGTAGTCGAGCAGTACTTC. Its protein is CSVVLPGQGVVEQYF.

This clonotype was seen ten or more times. V is TRBV14 and J is TRBJ1-2; D remains unclear. V lost 5 bases and J 8 bases, leaving 21 bases between the germline ends. Germline lookup yields CDR1 SGHDN and CDR2 FVKESK. The CDR3 contains 15 residues. The chain's CDR3 is CASSEGLRGGRGYTF. CDR3 nucleotide sequence: TGTGCCAGCAGCGAAGGACTCCGGGGAGGGCGAGGCTACACCTTC. Together with reference TRBV14 and TRBJ1-2, the CDR3 gives the full variable domain: EAGVTQFPSHSVIEKGQTVTLRCDPISGHDNLYWYRRVMGKEIKFLLHFVKESKQDESGMPNNRFLAERTGGTYSTLKVQPAELEDSGVYFCASSEGLRGGRGYTFGSGTRLTVV.

The table lists this clonotype with many counts. The chain joins TRBV5-1 to TRBJ2-7, with D perhaps matching TRBD1 (6 bases). CDR1 SGHRS and CDR2 YFSETQ come from the germline V gene. Deletions cut 2 bases from V and 7 bases from J, with 13 bases between. The CDR3 has 13 amino acids. The DNA for the CDR3 is TGCGCCAGCAGCTTTAACAGGGAGAGTGAGCAGTACTTC. Translation: CASSFNRESEQYF.

As regards this clonotype: This clone may be a read error of a much larger clone one base away. The chain links TRBV28 to TRBJ2-3; unclear D gene. CDR3 length equals 10 residues. Trimming cost V 6 bases and J 11 bases, with 9 bases left between them. Germline V gene sequence: CDR1 MDHEN, CDR2 SYDVKM. The CDR3 reads CASSKREQYF. CDR3 bases: TGTGCCAGCAGCAAAAGGGAGCAGTATTTT.

This chain joins TRBV18 and TRBJ2-7, with 10 bases fitting TRBD2. The V gene end was trimmed by 8 bases and the J gene end by 7 bases; junction bases not matched to a gene: 14. This CDR3 has 15 amino acids. Germline V gives CDR1 KGHSH, CDR2 LQKENI. The CDR3 DNA is TGTGCCAGCGATATAGCGGGAGGTTTACACGATGAGCAGTACTTC. Its protein product is CASDIAGGLHDEQYF.

As regards this clonotype: A read error is possible here, since a much larger clone lies one base away. This chain joins TRBV7-9 and TRBJ2-4; 8 bases agree with TRBD2. V lost 6 bases and J lost 13; bases outside the gene matches: 14. The CDR3 sequence is 14 residues long. Germline V gene data show CDR1 as SEHNR and CDR2 as FQNEAQ (reference sequence). CDR3 sequence (DNA): TGTGCCAGCAGTACTAGCGGAAGCTCCTACGGGCAGTACTTC. It encodes CASSTSGSSYGQYF. Using reference TRBV7-9 and TRBJ2-4 for the parts outside the CDR3, the full variable domain is DTGVSQNPRHKITKRGQNVTFRCDPISEHNRLYWYRQTLGQGPEFLTYFQNEAQLEKSRLLSDRFSAERPKGSFSTLEIQRTEQGDSAMYLCASSTSGSSYGQYFGAGTRLSVL.

V usage is TRBV21-1 and J usage is TRBJ2-5; the table's D call, TRBD1, has no DNA check behind it. TRBV21-1 represents a pseudogene. The CDR3 is made up of 16 amino acids. The CDR3: CASSSQGQDGSGTQYF. CDR3 nucleotide sequence: TGTGCCAGCAGTTCCCAAGGACAGGACGGCTCGGGGACCCAGTACTTC.